This TCR beta chain comes out of a study of early T cells in non-severe SARS-CoV-2 infection. Study background: Sequencing input comprised bulk RNA from unsorted whole blood; chain pairing was not available. Study findings and constraints: Reliance on VDJdb matching favored anti-spike CD8 responses; private and CD4 specificities were missed.

Individual cDNA molecules each received unique molecular identifiers attached to them. TCRdb reanalysed the 5' RACE reads using MiXCR and keeps one entry per CDR3 protein. The sample records about 49,000 distinct CDR3 sequences, about 4.2% being singletons. Comments on this clonotype: Its antigen is unidentified.

The TCR originated in an adult who was a healthcare worker with PCR-confirmed SARS-CoV-2 infection or an uninfected control (not recorded which). The material sequenced was whole blood.

The CDR3 protein is CASSPSGSRTDTQYF. As DNA, the CDR3 is TGTGCCAGCTCCCCTTCCGGAAGCCGCACAGATACGCAGTATTTT. This chain connects TRBV18 to TRBJ2-3; D call uncertain. CDR1 and CDR2 (germline): KGHSH, LQKENI. Trimming shortened V by 6 bases and J by 1 base, and 14 bases separated the two germline ends. The CDR3 is 15 residues long. Based on the CDR3 plus reference TRBV18 and TRBJ2-3, the full variable domain is NAGVMQNPRHLVRRRGQEARLRCSPMKGHSHVYWYRQLPEEGLKFMVYLQKENIIDESGMPKERFSAEFPKEGPSILRIQQVVRGDSAAYFCASSPSGSRTDTQYFGPGTRLTVL.